The clone carrying this TCR beta chain was seen ten or more times. Its target is not known. This sample was included in a study of T cells after yellow fever vaccination. Overall study: SMART-Seq v4 Ultra Low Input prepared libraries from low-cell fractions.

V was clipped by 5 bases and J by 1 base, with 8 bases between them. The CDR3 is made up of 13 amino acids. Study results and caveats: Booster sampling recovered most clones from primary vaccination (approximately 97% CD4, around 90% CD8).

TCRdb processed the 5' RACE reads anew with MiXCR; each CDR3 protein has one entry. The sample consists of 360,000 or so distinct CDR3 sequences, under 14% of them appearing once. The specimen was PBMCs, collected on the day of the first yellow fever vaccination. This clonotype was obtained from a man between 18 and 29 years old who received the YFV17D yellow fever vaccine. V gene TRBV12-3 or TRBV12-4 combines with J gene TRBJ1-1; D is possibly TRBD1 (6 bases). CDR3 nucleotides: TGTGCCAGCAGTGAACAGGGGAACACTGAAGCTTTCTTT. Translation gives CASSEQGNTEAFF.